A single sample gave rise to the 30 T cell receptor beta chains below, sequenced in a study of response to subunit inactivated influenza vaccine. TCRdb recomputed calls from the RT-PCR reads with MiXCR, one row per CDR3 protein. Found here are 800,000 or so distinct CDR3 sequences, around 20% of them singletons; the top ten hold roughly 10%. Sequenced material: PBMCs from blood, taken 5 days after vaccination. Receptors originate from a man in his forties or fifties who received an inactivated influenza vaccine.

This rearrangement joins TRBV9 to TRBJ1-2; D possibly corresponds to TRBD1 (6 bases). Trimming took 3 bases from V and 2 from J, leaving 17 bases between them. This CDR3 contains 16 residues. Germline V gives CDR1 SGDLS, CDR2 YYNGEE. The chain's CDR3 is CASSAHREEDNYGYTF. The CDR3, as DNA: TGTGCCAGCAGCGCCCACAGGGAGGAAGACAACTATGGCTACACCTTC.

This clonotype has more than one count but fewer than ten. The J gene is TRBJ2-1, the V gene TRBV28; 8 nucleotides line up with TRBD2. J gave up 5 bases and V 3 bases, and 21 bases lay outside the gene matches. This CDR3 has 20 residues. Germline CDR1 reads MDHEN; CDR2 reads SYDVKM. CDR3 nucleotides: TGTGCCAGCAGTTTCTTCGGTGGAGCGGGAGTCCCCCGAACAAACAATGAGCAGTTCTTC. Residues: CASSFFGGAGVPRTNNEQFF.

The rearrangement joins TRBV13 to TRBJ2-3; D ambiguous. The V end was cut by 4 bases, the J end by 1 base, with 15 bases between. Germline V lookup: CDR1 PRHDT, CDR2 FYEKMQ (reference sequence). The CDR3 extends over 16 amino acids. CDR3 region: CASSSSRVGRTDTQYF. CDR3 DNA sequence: TGTGCCAGCAGCTCCTCTAGGGTGGGCCGCACAGATACGCAGTATTTT.

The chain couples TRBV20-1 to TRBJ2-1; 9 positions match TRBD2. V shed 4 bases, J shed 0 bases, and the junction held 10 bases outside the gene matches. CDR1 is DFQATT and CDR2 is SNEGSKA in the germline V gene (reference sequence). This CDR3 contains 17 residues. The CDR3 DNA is TGCAGTGCTACAGAGCAGGGGACTAGCTTCTCCTACAATGAGCAGTTCTTC. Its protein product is CSATEQGTSFSYNEQFF.

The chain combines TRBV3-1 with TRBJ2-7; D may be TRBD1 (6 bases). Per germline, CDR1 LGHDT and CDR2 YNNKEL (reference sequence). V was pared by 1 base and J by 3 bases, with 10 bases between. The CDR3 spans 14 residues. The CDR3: CASSQAGASYEQYF. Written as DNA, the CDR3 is TGTGCCAGCAGCCAAGCAGGGGCTAGCTACGAGCAGTACTTC.

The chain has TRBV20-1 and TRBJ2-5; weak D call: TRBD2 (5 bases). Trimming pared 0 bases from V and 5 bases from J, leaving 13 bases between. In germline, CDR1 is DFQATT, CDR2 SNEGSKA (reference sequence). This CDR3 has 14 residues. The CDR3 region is CSARDARGGETQYF. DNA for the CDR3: TGCAGTGCTAGAGACGCCCGGGGTGGCGAGACCCAGTACTTC.

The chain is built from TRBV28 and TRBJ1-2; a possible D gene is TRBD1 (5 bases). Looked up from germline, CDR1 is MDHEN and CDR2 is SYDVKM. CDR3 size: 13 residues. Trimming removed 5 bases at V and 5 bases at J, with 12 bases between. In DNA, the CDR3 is TGTGCCAGCAGTCCCACCCGGGGGTATGGCTACACCTTC. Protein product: CASSPTRGYGYTF.

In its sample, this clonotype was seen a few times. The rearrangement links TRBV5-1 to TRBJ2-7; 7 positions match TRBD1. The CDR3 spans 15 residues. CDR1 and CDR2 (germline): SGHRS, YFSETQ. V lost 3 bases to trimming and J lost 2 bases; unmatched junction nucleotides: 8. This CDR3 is CASSSSGGSAYEQYF. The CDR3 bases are TGCGCCAGCAGCTCATCAGGGGGTTCCGCCTACGAGCAGTACTTC.

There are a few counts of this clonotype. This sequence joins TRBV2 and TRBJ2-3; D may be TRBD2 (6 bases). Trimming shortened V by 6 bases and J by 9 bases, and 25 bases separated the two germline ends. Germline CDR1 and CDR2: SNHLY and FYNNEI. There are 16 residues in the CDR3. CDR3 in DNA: TGTGCCAGCAGCAAAAGGGCCGGGATGGGAGGAGACACGCAGTATTTT. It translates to CASSKRAGMGGDTQYF.

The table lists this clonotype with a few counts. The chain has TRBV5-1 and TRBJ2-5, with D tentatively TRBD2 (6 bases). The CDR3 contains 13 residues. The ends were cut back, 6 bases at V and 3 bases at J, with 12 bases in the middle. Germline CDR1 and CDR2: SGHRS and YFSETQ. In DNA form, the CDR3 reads TGCGCCAGCAACTCTGGAGGGGAAGAGACCCAGTACTTC. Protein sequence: CASNSGGEETQYF.

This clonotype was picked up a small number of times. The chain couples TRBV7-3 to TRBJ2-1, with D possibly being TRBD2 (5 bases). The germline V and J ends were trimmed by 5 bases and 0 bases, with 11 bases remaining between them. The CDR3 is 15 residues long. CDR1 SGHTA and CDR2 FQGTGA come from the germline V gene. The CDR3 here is CASSPARDSYNEQFF. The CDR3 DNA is TGTGCCAGCAGCCCCGCCCGGGACTCCTACAATGAGCAGTTCTTC.

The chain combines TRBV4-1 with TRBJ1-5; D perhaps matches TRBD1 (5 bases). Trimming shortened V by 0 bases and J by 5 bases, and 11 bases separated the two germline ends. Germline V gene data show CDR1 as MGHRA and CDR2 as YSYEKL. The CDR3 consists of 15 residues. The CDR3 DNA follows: TGCGCCAGCAGCCAAGACGGACACGAGGATCAGCCCCAGCATTTT. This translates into CASSQDGHEDQPQHF.

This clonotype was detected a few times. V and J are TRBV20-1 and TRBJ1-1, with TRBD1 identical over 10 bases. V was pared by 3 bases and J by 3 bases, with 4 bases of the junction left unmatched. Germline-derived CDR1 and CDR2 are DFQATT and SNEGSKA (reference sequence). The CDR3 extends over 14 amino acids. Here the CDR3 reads CSARPGQGYTEAFF. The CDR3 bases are TGCAGTGCTAGGCCGGGACAGGGGTACACTGAAGCTTTCTTT.

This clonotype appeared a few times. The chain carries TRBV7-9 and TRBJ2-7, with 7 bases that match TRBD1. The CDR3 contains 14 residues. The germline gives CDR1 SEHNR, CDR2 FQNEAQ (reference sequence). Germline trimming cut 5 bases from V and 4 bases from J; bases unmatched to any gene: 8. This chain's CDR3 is CASSVDRVPYEQYF. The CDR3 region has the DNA TGTGCCAGCAGCGTCGACAGGGTTCCTTACGAGCAGTACTTC.

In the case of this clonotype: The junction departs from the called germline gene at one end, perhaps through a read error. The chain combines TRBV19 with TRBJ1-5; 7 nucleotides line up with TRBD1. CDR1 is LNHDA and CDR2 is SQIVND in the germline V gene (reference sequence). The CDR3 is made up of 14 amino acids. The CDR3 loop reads CASTGQVSNQLQHF. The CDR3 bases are TGTGCCAGTACTGGACAGGTTAGCAATCAGCTCCAGCATTTT. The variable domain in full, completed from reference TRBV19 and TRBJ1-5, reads DGGITQSPKYLFRKEGQNVTLSCEQNLNHDAMYWYRQDPGQGLRLIYYSQIVNDFQKGDIAEGYSVSREKKESFPLTVTSAQKNPTAFYLCASTGQVSNQLQHFGDGTRLSIL.

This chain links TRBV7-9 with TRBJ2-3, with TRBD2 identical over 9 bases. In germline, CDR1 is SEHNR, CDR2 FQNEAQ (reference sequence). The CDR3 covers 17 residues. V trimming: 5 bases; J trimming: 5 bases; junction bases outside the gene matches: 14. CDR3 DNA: TGTGCCAGCAGCGCCCCCCCTAGCGGGATCGGTGAAGATACGCAGTATTTT. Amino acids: CASSAPPSGIGEDTQYF.

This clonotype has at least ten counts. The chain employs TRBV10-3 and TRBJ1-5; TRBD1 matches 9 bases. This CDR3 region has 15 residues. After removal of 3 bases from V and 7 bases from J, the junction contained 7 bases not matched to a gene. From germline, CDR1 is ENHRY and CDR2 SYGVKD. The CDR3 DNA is TGTGCCATCAGTGAAGGGGACAGGGTGGGACAGCCCCAGCATTTT. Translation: CAISEGDRVGQPQHF.

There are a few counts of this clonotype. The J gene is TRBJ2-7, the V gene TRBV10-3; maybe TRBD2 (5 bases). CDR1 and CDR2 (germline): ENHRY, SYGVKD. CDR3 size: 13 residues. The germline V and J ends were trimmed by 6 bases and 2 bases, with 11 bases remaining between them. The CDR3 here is CAIRPEATYEQYF. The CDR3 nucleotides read TGTGCCATCAGGCCGGAGGCTACCTACGAGCAGTACTTC.

CDR3 protein: CASSAGTRGYTF. The CDR3, as DNA: TGTGCCAGCAGTGCCGGGACGCGAGGCTACACCTTC. The genes are TRBV12-3 or TRBV12-4 and TRBJ1-2; tentatively, D is TRBD1 (5 bases). The CDR3 contains 12 residues. Trimming stripped 5 bases from V and 8 bases from J, with 12 bases between.

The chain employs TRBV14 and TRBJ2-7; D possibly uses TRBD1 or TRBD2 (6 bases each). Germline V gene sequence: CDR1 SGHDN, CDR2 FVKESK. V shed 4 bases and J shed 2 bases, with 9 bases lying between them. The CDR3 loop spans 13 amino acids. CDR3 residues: CASSRRGPYEQYF. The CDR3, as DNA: TGTGCCAGCAGCCGCCGGGGGCCCTACGAGCAGTACTTC.

The CDR3 sequence: CAWTKIGTSGGGEQFF. In nucleotides, the CDR3 is TGTGCCTGGACAAAAATCGGGACTAGCGGGGGGGGAGAGCAGTTCTTC. This chain links TRBV30 with TRBJ2-1, with 16 bases fitting TRBD2. V gave up 4 bases and J gave up 10 bases; unmatched junction bases: 10. Germline V gene lookup returns CDR1 GTSNPN and CDR2 SVGIG (reference sequence). This CDR3 region has 16 residues.

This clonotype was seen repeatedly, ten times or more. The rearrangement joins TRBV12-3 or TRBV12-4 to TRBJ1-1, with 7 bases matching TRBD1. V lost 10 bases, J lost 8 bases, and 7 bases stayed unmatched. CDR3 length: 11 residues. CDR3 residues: CATTGTAEAFF. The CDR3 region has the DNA TGTGCCACGACTGGGACAGCCGAAGCTTTCTTT.

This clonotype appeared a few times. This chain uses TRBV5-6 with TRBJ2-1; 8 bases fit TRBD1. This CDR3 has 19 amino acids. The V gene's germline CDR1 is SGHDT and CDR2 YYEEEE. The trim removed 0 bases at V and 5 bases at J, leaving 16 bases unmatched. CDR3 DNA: TGTGCCAGCAGCTTGGTTTTGGGACAGGACTACCTTTTTAACAATGAGCAGTTCTTC. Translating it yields CASSLVLGQDYLFNNEQFF.

The CDR3 spells CASSQKGGGWLTGELFF. CDR3 DNA sequence: TGTGCCAGCAGTCAAAAGGGAGGGGGCTGGTTAACCGGGGAGCTGTTTTTT. This rearrangement joins TRBV6-1 to TRBJ2-2; D may correspond to TRBD1 or TRBD2 (7 bases each). CDR3 size: 17 residues. The V and J ends lost 5 bases and 5 bases respectively, with 21 bases between them. Germline V CDR1 and CDR2: MNHNS, SASEGT.

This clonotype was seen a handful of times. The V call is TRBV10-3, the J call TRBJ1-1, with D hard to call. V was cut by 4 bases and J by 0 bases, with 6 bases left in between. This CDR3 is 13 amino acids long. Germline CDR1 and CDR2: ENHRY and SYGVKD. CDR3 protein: CAISARMNTEAFF. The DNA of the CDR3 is TGTGCCATCAGTGCTCGCATGAACACTGAAGCTTTCTTT.

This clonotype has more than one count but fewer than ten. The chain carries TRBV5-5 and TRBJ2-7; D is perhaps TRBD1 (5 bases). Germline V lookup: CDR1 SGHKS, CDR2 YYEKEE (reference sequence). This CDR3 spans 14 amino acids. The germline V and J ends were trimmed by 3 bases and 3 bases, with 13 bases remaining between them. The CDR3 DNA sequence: TGTGCCAGCAGCTCGCAGACAGACATCTACGAGCAGTACTTC. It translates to CASSSQTDIYEQYF. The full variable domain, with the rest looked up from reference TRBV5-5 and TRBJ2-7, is DAGVTQSPTHLIKTRGQQVTLRCSPISGHKSVSWYQQVLGQGPQFIFQYYEKEERGRGNFPDRFSARQFPNYSSELNVNALLLGDSALYLCASSSQTDIYEQYFGPGTRLTVT.

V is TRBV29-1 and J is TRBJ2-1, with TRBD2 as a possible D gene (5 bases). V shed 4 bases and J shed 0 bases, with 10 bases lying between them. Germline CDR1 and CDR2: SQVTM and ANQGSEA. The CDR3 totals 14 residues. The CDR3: CSVGKRNSYNEQFF. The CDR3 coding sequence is TGCAGCGTTGGAAAGCGGAACTCCTACAATGAGCAGTTCTTC.

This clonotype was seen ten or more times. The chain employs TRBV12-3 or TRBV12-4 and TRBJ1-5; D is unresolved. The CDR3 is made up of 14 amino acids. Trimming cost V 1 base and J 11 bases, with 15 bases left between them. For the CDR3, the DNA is TGTGCCAGCAGTTTAGGCGGAAGCTTCGGGGCCCAGCATTTT. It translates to CASSLGGSFGAQHF.

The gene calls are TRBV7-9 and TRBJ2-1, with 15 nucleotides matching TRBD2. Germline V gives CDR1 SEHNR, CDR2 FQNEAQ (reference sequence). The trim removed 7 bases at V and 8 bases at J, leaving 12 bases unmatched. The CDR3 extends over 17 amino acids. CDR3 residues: CASTKSSGLAGGDEQFF. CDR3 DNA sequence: TGTGCCAGCACTAAATCCTCGGGACTAGCGGGAGGAGATGAGCAGTTCTTC. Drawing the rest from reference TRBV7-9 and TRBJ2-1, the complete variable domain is DTGVSQNPRHKITKRGQNVTFRCDPISEHNRLYWYRQTLGQGPEFLTYFQNEAQLEKSRLLSDRFSAERPKGSFSTLEIQRTEQGDSAMYLCASTKSSGLAGGDEQFFGPGTRLTVL.

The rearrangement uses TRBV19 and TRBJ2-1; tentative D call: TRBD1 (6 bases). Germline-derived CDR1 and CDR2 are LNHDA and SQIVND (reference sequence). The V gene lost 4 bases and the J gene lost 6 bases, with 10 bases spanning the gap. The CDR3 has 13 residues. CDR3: CASSKGHPNEQFF. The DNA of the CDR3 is TGTGCCAGTAGTAAGGGACACCCCAATGAGCAGTTCTTC.